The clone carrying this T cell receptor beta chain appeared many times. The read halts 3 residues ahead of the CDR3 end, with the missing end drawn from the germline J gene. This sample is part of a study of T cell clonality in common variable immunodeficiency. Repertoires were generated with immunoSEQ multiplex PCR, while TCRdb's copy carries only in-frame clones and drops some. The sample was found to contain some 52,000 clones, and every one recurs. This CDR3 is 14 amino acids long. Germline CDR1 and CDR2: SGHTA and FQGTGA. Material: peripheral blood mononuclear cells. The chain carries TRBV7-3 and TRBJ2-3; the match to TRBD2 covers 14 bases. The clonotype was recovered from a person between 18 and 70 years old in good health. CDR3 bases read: TGTGCCAGCAGCGGAGGACTAGCGGGAGGCACG. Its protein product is CASSGGLAGGT. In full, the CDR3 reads CASSGGLAGGTQYF.